Presented here are 14 T cell receptor beta chains from one specimen sequenced in a study of memory CD4+ T cells and cytomegalovirus serostatus. Generated by immunoSEQ multiplex PCR, the TCRdb table keeps only in-frame clones and is missing some. The sample has about 82,000 clones; 65% to 85% are singletons. Single viable CD3+CD4+CD8-CD45RO+ cells were sorted as the memory CD4+ T cells. Specimen: memory CD4+ T cells from blood. These receptors originate from an adult in good health and CMV-seronegative.

The V call is TRBV5-6, the J call TRBJ2-7, with D tentatively TRBD1 (5 bases). Germline V gives CDR1 SGHDT, CDR2 YYEEEE. V lost 4 bases, J lost 1 base, and 9 bases lay in between. The CDR3 has 13 residues. The CDR3 nucleotides read TGTGCCAGCAGCCCAGACAGTTCCTACGAGCAGTACTTC. Protein sequence: CASSPDSSYEQYF.

V gene TRBV6-4 combines with J gene TRBJ2-2, with D maybe TRBD2 (6 bases). Germline V gives CDR1 MRHNA, CDR2 SNTAGT. CDR3 length: 14 residues. Deletions cut 4 bases from V and 6 bases from J, with 12 bases between. CDR3 protein: CASSVWEAAGELFF. CDR3 nucleotides: TGTGCCAGCAGTGTTTGGGAGGCCGCCGGGGAGCTGTTTTTT.

The genes are TRBV5-4 and TRBJ2-2; D call uncertain. The CDR3 totals 15 residues. The V gene lost 1 base and the J gene lost 3 bases, with 10 bases spanning the gap. The germline CDR1 and CDR2 sequences are SGHNT and YYREEE (reference sequence). CDR3 loop: CASSLFNEYTGELFF. DNA for the CDR3: TGTGCCAGCAGCTTGTTCAATGAATACACCGGGGAGCTGTTTTTT.

This sequence joins TRBV7-2 and TRBJ2-3; tentatively, D is TRBD2 (6 bases). V shed 5 bases and J shed 0 bases, with 15 bases lying between them. Germline loops: CDR1 SGHTA, CDR2 FQGNSA. This CDR3 spans 16 amino acids. This chain's CDR3 is CASSLDYSSSTDTQYF. The CDR3 coding sequence is TGTGCCAGCAGCCTGGACTATTCTTCTAGCACAGATACGCAGTATTTT. The full variable domain, in which reference TRBV7-2 and TRBJ2-3 provide the parts outside the CDR3, is GAGVSQSPSNKVTEKGKDVELRCDPISGHTALYWYRQSLGQGLEFLIYFQGNSAPDKSGLPSDRFSAERTGGSVSTLTIQRTQQEDSAVYLCASSLDYSSSTDTQYFGPGTRLTVL.

The rearrangement links TRBV5-4 to TRBJ2-3; tentatively, D is TRBD1 or TRBD2 (6 bases each). V lost 2 bases to trimming and J lost 1 base, with 14 bases between them. There are 16 residues in the CDR3. Germline CDR1 and CDR2: SGHNT and YYREEE (reference sequence). The DNA of the CDR3 is TGTGCCAGCAGCTTCCCGGGGGCCATGGGCACAGATACGCAGTATTTT. It is translated as CASSFPGAMGTDTQYF.

The chain is built from TRBV28 and TRBJ2-5; D is perhaps TRBD1 or TRBD2 (5 bases each). V was pared by 3 bases and J by 1 base, with 9 bases between. CDR1 MDHEN and CDR2 SYDVKM come from the germline V gene. This CDR3 comprises 14 residues. CDR3 amino acids: CASSFSGTQETQYF. CDR3 DNA: TGTGCCAGCAGTTTTTCGGGGACCCAAGAGACCCAGTACTTC.

This chain links TRBV19 with TRBJ2-7, with 11 bases that match TRBD2. Losses at the gene ends were 4 bases for V and 6 bases for J; bases not matched to a gene: 8. The CDR3 is 15 amino acids. The germline V gene has CDR1 LNHDA and CDR2 SQIVND (reference sequence). The CDR3 region has the DNA TGTGCCAGTAGTACCTTAGCGGGGGGGAGGGCCGAGCAGTACTTC. Its protein is CASSTLAGGRAEQYF.

V usage is TRBV5-4 and J usage is TRBJ1-4; the D is unclear. V lost 1 base and J lost 5, with 12 bases in between. The CDR3 sequence is 15 residues long. Germline V lookup: CDR1 SGHNT, CDR2 YYREEE (reference sequence). Here the CDR3 DNA reads TGTGCCAGCAGCTTGTTTTCACTGGAGAATGAAAAACTGTTTTTT. Amino acids: CASSLFSLENEKLFF.

This chain links TRBV7-9 with TRBJ2-5; 9 positions match TRBD1. CDR3 length: 14 amino acids. V lost 4 bases, J lost 4 bases, and 4 bases stayed unmatched. In germline, CDR1 is SEHNR, CDR2 FQNEAQ (reference sequence). CDR3 loop: CASSSPDRGETQYF. CDR3 bases: TGTGCCAGCAGCTCCCCGGACAGGGGAGAGACCCAGTACTTC.

The chain uses TRBV30 and TRBJ2-5; D is perhaps TRBD2 (6 bases). V lost 3 bases and J lost 5, with 10 bases in between. CDR3 length equals 12 residues. The V gene's germline CDR1 is GTSNPN and CDR2 SVGIG (reference sequence). The DNA for the CDR3 is TGTGCCTGGAGGGGGGGAGCGGAGACCCAGTACTTC. It encodes CAWRGGAETQYF.

The chain joins TRBV7-9 to TRBJ2-7, with D perhaps matching TRBD1 (6 bases). The CDR3 spans 14 residues. CDR1 is SEHNR and CDR2 is FQNEAQ in the germline V gene (reference sequence). Trimming shortened V by 5 bases and J by 3 bases, and 14 bases separated the two germline ends. The CDR3 region is CASSLSRDNYEQYF. CDR3 DNA sequence: TGTGCCAGCAGCCTATCCCGGGACAACTACGAGCAGTACTTC.

The count of this clone is one. The CDR3 nucleotides are TGTGCCAGCAGACCTGCCGGGGACAGCCTCTACGAGCAGTACTTC. Amino acid sequence: CASRPAGDSLYEQYF. The chain couples TRBV6-5 to TRBJ2-7, with 7 bases lining up with TRBD1. The germline V gene encodes CDR1 MNHEY and CDR2 SVGAGI. J was trimmed by 3 bases and V by 6 bases; bases with no gene match: 11. This CDR3 comprises 15 residues.

The CDR3 here is CASSLGAGPQHF. The CDR3 DNA reads as TGTGCCAGCAGCTTAGGGGCAGGGCCCCAGCATTTT. V gene TRBV7-3 combines with J gene TRBJ1-5; tentatively, D is TRBD1 (5 bases). V lost 2 bases and J lost 9, with 8 bases in between. Germline CDR1 is SGHTA and CDR2 is FQGTGA. The length of the CDR3 is 12 residues.

The chain employs TRBV7-9 and TRBJ1-2; 9 bases are shared with TRBD1. CDR1 and CDR2 from the germline V gene are SEHNR and FQNEAQ (reference sequence). With V trimmed by 5 bases and J by 14 bases, 9 bases remained unmatched. This CDR3 has 12 amino acids. The DNA for the CDR3 is TGTGCCAGCAGCCAAGGACAGGGGAAGGAGACCTTC. Its translation: CASSQGQGKETF.